Listed below are T cell receptor beta chains from one sample, sequenced in a study of shared clonotypes between healthy human individuals. Method: immunoSEQ multiplex PCR; TCRdb's copy keeps in-frame clones and lacks some. The data show 520,000 or so clones, with approximately 85% seen just once and over 10% held by the top ten. Sequenced material: PBMCs. Every receptor here comes from a woman in her thirties or forties in good health. Some clones in this sample may be carry-over from other donors' samples. The CDR3 runs from the conserved cysteine through the conserved F or W.

TRBV4-2	CASSQERGSYEQYF
TRBV28	CASRPISGSRPGELFF
TRBV28	CASSLFGREGIDEQFF
TRBV2	CASSLQGNYGYTF
TRBV11-2	CASSRGRGGAGELFF
TRBV28	CASSLSRASGSYEQYF
TRBV30	CAWRRQGYEQYF
TRBV11-3	CATPPGQVF
TRBV5-6	CASSDRVLDIQYF
TRBV5-1	CASSLGSGLREQYF
TRBV5-4	CASSLRAGGSEELFF
TRBV19	CASSTPGSGYEQYF
TRBV5-1	CASSPEGADTQYF
TRBV6-1	CASSEETGLVYQPQHF
TRBV18	CASSSGRDTGELFF